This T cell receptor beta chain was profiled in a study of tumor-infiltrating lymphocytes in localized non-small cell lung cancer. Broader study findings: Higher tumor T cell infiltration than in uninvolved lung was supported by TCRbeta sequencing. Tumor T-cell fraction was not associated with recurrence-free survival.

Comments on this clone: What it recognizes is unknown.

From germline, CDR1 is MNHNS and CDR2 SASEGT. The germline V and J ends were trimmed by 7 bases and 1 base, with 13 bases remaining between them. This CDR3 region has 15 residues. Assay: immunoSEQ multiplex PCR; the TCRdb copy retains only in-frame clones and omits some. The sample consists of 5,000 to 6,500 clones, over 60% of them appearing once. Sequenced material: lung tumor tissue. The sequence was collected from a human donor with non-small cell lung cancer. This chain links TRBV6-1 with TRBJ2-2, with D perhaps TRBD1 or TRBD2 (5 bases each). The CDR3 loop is CASIRTGQNTGELFF. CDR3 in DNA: TGTGCCAGCATCAGAACGGGGCAGAACACCGGGGAGCTGTTTTTT.